What follows describes a single T cell receptor beta chain. This specimen comes from a study of control samples from healthy donors and cancer patients. Germline V gene data show CDR1 as SEHNR and CDR2 as FQNEAQ (reference sequence). V lost 10 bases, J lost 0 bases, and 15 bases lay in between. The CDR3 loop spans 15 amino acids. Only in-frame clones appear in the TCRdb table, and some are missing; sequencing was by immunoSEQ multiplex PCR. The data contain about 220,000 clones, about 95% of them singletons. The sample taken for sequencing was blood. The genes are TRBV7-9 and TRBJ2-2; unclear D gene. The clonotype comes from a man aged 50 to 59 in good health. The CDR3 protein is CATRLSKPNTGELFF. Written as DNA, the CDR3 is TGTGCCACCCGGCTGTCTAAGCCGAACACCGGGGAGCTGTTTTTT.